These 14 T cell receptor beta chains originate from one sample sequenced in a study of T cells in Graves' hyperthyroidism and ophthalmopathy. The source material, RNA transcripts, was used to amplify TCR beta CDR3 regions. Initially, a first-round RT-PCR of the TCR CDR3 employed the HTBI primer set. One entry per CDR3 protein results from TCRdb running MiXCR on the multiplex PCR reads. The profile covers around 340,000 distinct CDR3 sequences, with 18% appearing a single time and 15% to 18% taken by the ten largest. The sequencing input was blood. The source of these receptors is a woman aged 40 to 55 with Graves' ophthalmopathy.

This clonotype came up many times. This sequence joins TRBV10-3 and TRBJ2-6; no definite D call. The CDR3 totals 16 residues. CDR1 and CDR2 (germline): ENHRY, SYGVKD. The germline V and J ends were trimmed by 10 bases and 0 bases, with 16 bases remaining between them. CDR3 DNA sequence: TGTGCCACCCAGACGGCTGCCTCCTCTGGGGCCAACGTCCTGACTTTC. This encodes CATQTAASSGANVLTF.

The V call is TRBV27, the J call TRBJ1-1, with 10 bases identical to TRBD1. After removal of 5 bases from V and 13 bases from J, the junction contained 13 bases not matched to a gene. CDR1 is MNHEY, CDR2 SMNVEV, per germline (reference sequence). This CDR3 has 14 amino acids. CDR3 loop: CASSRRQGATKGFF. The CDR3, as DNA: TGTGCCAGCAGTCGAAGACAGGGGGCGACTAAGGGTTTCTTT.

This clonotype was recorded many times. The chain uses TRBV27 and TRBJ1-2; TRBD1 might be the D (5 bases). With 0 bases removed from V and 4 bases from J, the gap between germline ends came to 9 bases. CDR1 and CDR2 (germline): MNHEY, SMNVEV (reference sequence). The CDR3 loop spans 14 amino acids. CDR3 residues: CASSLSGTSYGYTF. The CDR3 DNA is TGTGCCAGCAGTTTATCCGGGACGAGCTATGGCTACACCTTC.

This clonotype has at least ten counts. The CDR3 region has the DNA TGTGCCAGCAAAATTGGACCTAACACCGGGGAGCTGTTTTTT. Translation gives CASKIGPNTGELFF. The chain employs TRBV9 and TRBJ2-2, with unresolved D. The V end was cut by 6 bases, the J end by 2 bases, with 11 bases between. The CDR3 consists of 14 residues. CDR1 is SGDLS, CDR2 YYNGEE, per germline.

This clonotype was seen more than once but under ten times. This rearrangement joins TRBV5-8 to TRBJ2-7, with D perhaps matching TRBD1 (6 bases). CDR1 SGHTS and CDR2 YDEGEE come from the germline V gene. V lost 6 bases and J 0 bases, leaving 16 bases between the germline ends. This CDR3 is 15 amino acids long. CDR3 DNA sequence: TGTGCCAGCACCCGCACAGGGAGACGCTCCTACGAGCAGTACTTC. It translates to CASTRTGRRSYEQYF.

V is TRBV7-8 and J is TRBJ1-5; TRBD1 might be the D (6 bases). Trimming cost V 3 bases and J 0 bases, with 15 bases left between them. This CDR3 has 17 amino acids. Germline-derived CDR1 and CDR2 are SGHVS and FQNEAQ. The CDR3 coding sequence is TGTGCCAGCAGCTTGAGGGGGGGAGATGATAGCAATCAGCCCCAGCATTTT. Translating it yields CASSLRGGDDSNQPQHF.

This clonotype was seen a few times. This chain uses TRBV30 with TRBJ2-7; D gene uncertain. Germline CDR1 GTSNPN, CDR2 SVGIG (reference sequence). The CDR3 extends over 11 amino acids. The ends were cut back, 2 bases at V and 4 bases at J, with 6 bases in the middle. CDR3 coding DNA: TGTGCCTGGAGTAGTAAATACGAGCAGTACTTC. Its protein is CAWSSKYEQYF.

The chain uses TRBV28 and TRBJ2-4; the match to TRBD2 covers 13 bases. CDR1 and CDR2 (germline): MDHEN, SYDVKM. Trimming cost V 3 bases and J 0 bases; bases outside gene matches: 11. This CDR3 contains 20 residues. In nucleotides, the CDR3 is TGTGCCAGCAGTTTGGGACTAGCGGGACCGAAGACCCTAGCCAAAAACATTCAGTACTTC. Its protein product is CASSLGLAGPKTLAKNIQYF.

The V gene is TRBV27, the J gene TRBJ1-1; TRBD1 matches 12 bases. The CDR3 contains 16 residues. Germline V gives CDR1 MNHEY, CDR2 SMNVEV (reference sequence). The V gene end was trimmed by 6 bases and the J gene end by 5 bases; junction bases not matched to a gene: 10. The DNA of the CDR3 is TGTGCCAGCAGCACTAGGGGACAGGGGGCTCGGACTGAAGCTTTCTTT. Translating it yields CASSTRGQGARTEAFF.

This clonotype was counted at least ten times. This chain connects TRBV4-1 to TRBJ2-5; no clear D. Trimming cost V 3 bases and J 1 base, with 12 bases left between them. The length of the CDR3 is 15 residues. CDR1 MGHRA and CDR2 YSYEKL come from the germline V gene. CDR3 nucleotide sequence: TGCGCCAGCAGCCATGGCCACACACCCCAAGAGACCCAGTACTTC. Translated: CASSHGHTPQETQYF.

There are a few counts of this clonotype. The J gene is TRBJ2-7, the V gene TRBV12-3 or TRBV12-4; possibly TRBD1 or TRBD2 for D (5 bases each). V shed 4 bases and J shed 1 base, with 8 bases lying between them. The CDR3 spans 13 residues. CDR3 sequence (DNA): TGTGCCAGCAGTTGGGGGTGGTCCTACGAGCAGTACTTC. It translates to CASSWGWSYEQYF.

This clonotype was seen many times. This chain joins TRBV5-1 and TRBJ2-7; D might be TRBD1 (6 bases). Germline CDR1 is SGHRS and CDR2 is YFSETQ. Trimming removed 2 bases from V and 0 bases from J, with 9 bases in between. This CDR3 has 14 amino acids. CDR3 sequence reads: CASSFQDSSYEQYF. The CDR3 bases are TGCGCCAGCAGCTTTCAGGACAGCTCCTACGAGCAGTACTTC.

This clonotype was detected many times. This CDR3 is CASSVQQMTGANVLTF. CDR3 coding DNA: TGTGCCAGCAGTGTTCAGCAGATGACTGGGGCCAACGTCCTGACTTTC. This chain uses TRBV2 with TRBJ2-6, with unresolved D. V shed 4 bases and J shed 2 bases, with 12 bases lying between them. Germline V gives CDR1 SNHLY, CDR2 FYNNEI. The CDR3 loop spans 16 amino acids.

This clonotype appeared many times. The chain is built from TRBV28 and TRBJ2-7; tentatively, D is TRBD2 (6 bases). Per germline, CDR1 MDHEN and CDR2 SYDVKM. The CDR3 totals 15 residues. V was shortened by 5 bases and J by 4 bases, with 18 bases between the two germline ends. The CDR3 loop is CASSPRLEYTYEQYF. In nucleotides, the CDR3 is TGTGCCAGCAGTCCCCGACTAGAATATACGTACGAGCAGTACTTC.